The T cell receptor beta chain described here comes from a study of T-cell reconstitution after alpha-beta-depleted transplantation in children (dated by TCRdb to 2016 to 2017). Turning to the overall study: The study quantitatively tracked T-cell immune reconstitution after TCRalphabeta/CD19-depleted allogeneic hematopoietic cell transplantation in children using TCR repertoire profiling.

Many counts were recorded for this clonotype. It has no known antigen specificity. The record has no base qualities; no much larger clone is one base away. The library was produced with PCR. Instrument used: Illumina HiSeq 2500. Molecular barcoding was employed in the preparation of TCR libraries, with unique molecular identifiers being used to normalize TCRbeta repertoire quantification. TCRdb trimmed public reads at Q25 via fastp, called clones via MiXCR and kept in-frame beta chains. Each record represents a unique CDR3 protein, reported with the most common genes and DNA among its rows. The sample records 700,000 to 850,000 distinct CDR3 sequences, approximately 15% of which are singletons. The ten largest clonotypes hold approximately 4.5% of the sample. From the germline V gene, CDR1 is SGDLS and CDR2 is YYNGEE. Relative to germline, V is missing 0 bases and J is missing 4 bases, with 12 bases of the junction outside any gene match. The CDR3 goes from the cysteine to the phenylalanine over 18 residues. Only the CDR3 DNA stays, 54 bases, in frame from base 1.

In light of the paper, this sample's treatment or condition label describes: allogeneic hematopoietic cell transplantation with graft depleted of TCRalphabeta T cells and CD19 B cells. The transplant recipients were children given TCRalphabeta/CD19-depleted allogeneic hematopoietic cell grafts. Broader findings and caveats from the paper: Apparently early alphabetaT-cell count recovery about two months after transplant reportedly relied on only several hundred rapidly expanded clones derived from non-depleted graft cells. The high TCRbeta diversity at day 60 in some patients was ascribed to recipient T cells and intrathymic progenitors that had survived conditioning. The frequencies of hyperexpanded clones fell over the following months, and after one year, T-cell counts and TCRbeta diversity were mostly attributed to newly produced T cells.

The rearrangement combines TRBV9 with TRBJ2-5; TRBD1 agrees with 10 junctional bases. This clonotype was obtained from a male patient younger than 18 who had a stem cell transplant for acute lymphoblastic leukemia, so the T cells may come from the graft donor. Specimen: PBMCs, mostly from graft donor cells, collected 360 days after TCRalphabeta/CD19-depleted stem cell transplant. The bases are TGTGCCAGCAGCGTAGTAGCGGGACAGGGGCTTTCTGGAGAGACCCAGTACTTC. Its coded protein is CASSVVAGQGLSGETQYF.